The present T cell receptor (beta chain) was sequenced within a study of a mutant IDH1 vaccine in newly diagnosed glioma. Background on the study: Investigators started vaccination 4-6 weeks after radiotherapy alone, or with temozolomide cycles. Treated patients comprised 62.5% males and about 38% females, mean age about 38 years.

Regarding this clone: Its antigen is not known.

Clones were sequenced by immunoSEQ multiplex PCR, and TCRdb holds only the in-frame ones, with some missing. The repertoire includes over 30,000 clones, 55% to 60% of them detected once, and 9.5% to 11% sits in the top ten. Time point meaning: week 5, during vaccination. Topical imiquimod accompanied each vaccine dose, which consisted of 300 ug of mutant IDH1 20-mer peptide. Germline V CDR1 and CDR2: SEHNR, FQNEAQ (reference sequence). The CDR3 extends over 11 amino acids. The ends were cut back, 8 bases at V and 4 bases at J, with 8 bases in the middle. This receptor was identified in a woman between 18 and 30 years old with glioma. The chain joins TRBV7-9 to TRBJ1-2, with D possibly matching TRBD1 (5 bases). The sequencing used PBMCs, collected from a glioma patient whose treatment included an IDH1 peptide vaccine. In nucleotides, the CDR3 is TGTGCCAGCGCCGGGGGCTATGGCTACACCTTC. Translating it yields CASAGGYGYTF.